This TCR beta chain was identified during a study of Ad26.COV2.S vaccination and SARS-CoV-2 variants. This CDR3 is built from 19 residues. Trimming pared 0 bases from V and 0 bases from J, leaving 18 bases between. Looked up from germline, CDR1 is LGHNA and CDR2 is YNFKEQ. TCRdb keeps only in-frame clones here, not all; method: immunoSEQ multiplex PCR. The sample gives about 370,000 clones, roughly 90% of which show up once; around 1.9% is in the top ten. Treatment given: about 20 received Ad26.COV2.S at low or high dose, single or two shots; roughly five received placebo; per-sample allocation not given. The study sampled participants on day 63 after the first vaccine or placebo injection.

The source was peripheral blood, collected in a trial of Ad26.COV2.S vaccine versus placebo. The V gene is TRBV4-2, the J gene TRBJ1-5, with a tentative D call TRBD1 (5 bases). The receptor was derived from a person between 18 and 65 years old who received the Ad26.COV2.S COVID-19 vaccine or a placebo. The CDR3 bases are TGTGCCAGCAGCCAAGAAATGACAGTTAGAGGAAATAGCAATCAGCCCCAGCATTTT. Amino acids: CASSQEMTVRGNSNQPQHF.